The next 5 T cell receptor beta chains were all read from a single sample in a study of siplizumab effects on memory and regulatory T cells. Using immunoSEQ multiplex PCR, the repertoire was profiled, and TCRdb retains in-frame clones only, with some absent. This repertoire shows roughly 100,000 clones, approximately 94% found once; its top ten account for about 0.32%. Sequences were obtained from CD4+ T cells sorted from blood. These receptors were collected from a human donor in good health.

The chain carries TRBV29-1 and TRBJ2-1; TRBD2 matches at 8 bases. The V segment lost 6 bases and the J segment 0 bases; nucleotides outside the gene matches: 4. The CDR3 has 14 amino acids. Germline lookup yields CDR1 SQVTM and CDR2 ANQGSEA. CDR3 nucleotides: TGCAGCGTCTTAGCGGGGAGCTCCTACAATGAGCAGTTCTTC. Protein product: CSVLAGSSYNEQFF.

The rearrangement joins TRBV6-6 to TRBJ1-5; D uncertain. The V gene's germline CDR1 is MNHNY and CDR2 SVGAGI (reference sequence). Trimming removed 7 bases from V and 6 bases from J, with 16 bases in between. This CDR3 has 14 amino acids. CDR3 sequence reads: CASTNEQVTQPQHF. DNA of the CDR3: TGTGCCAGCACTAATGAGCAGGTAACTCAGCCCCAGCATTTT.

This clone was detected once. The V call is TRBV30, the J call TRBJ1-1, with D perhaps TRBD1 (5 bases). CDR1 is GTSNPN and CDR2 is SVGIG in the germline V gene (reference sequence). The CDR3 extends over 11 amino acids. V shed 0 bases and J shed 11 bases, with 10 bases lying between them. The DNA of the CDR3 is TGTGCCTGGAGTGTGCAGGGAAGGGCTTTCTTT. Translating it yields CAWSVQGRAFF.

This sequence joins TRBV11-3 and TRBJ2-3; 9 nucleotides agree with TRBD2. The CDR3 covers 18 residues. Germline assignment: CDR1 SGHNT and CDR2 YENEEA. V was pared by 4 bases and J by 2 bases, with 13 bases of the junction left unmatched. This CDR3 is CASSSPNSGRLITDTQYF. The CDR3 bases are TGTGCCAGCAGCTCCCCCAATAGCGGGAGACTGATCACAGATACGCAGTATTTT.

This chain uses TRBV11-2 with TRBJ2-2, with TRBD2 matching over 8 bases. CDR3 length equals 16 residues. From germline, CDR1 is SGHAT and CDR2 FQNNGV. V gave up 2 bases and J gave up 1 base; unmatched junction bases: 3. The CDR3: CASSLQLAGNTGELFF. The CDR3 DNA reads TGTGCCAGCAGCTTACAGCTAGCGGGGAACACCGGGGAGCTGTTTTTT.